This T cell receptor (beta chain) was captured in a study of cytotoxic CD8 clonotypes in ibrutinib-treated CLL. This CDR3 has 14 residues. V shed 1 base and J shed 5 bases, with 9 bases lying between them. CDR1 and CDR2 (germline): SNHLY, FYNNEI. The table came from immunoSEQ multiplex PCR; TCRdb's copy has only in-frame clones and leaves some out. The data hold approximately 350,000 clones, with roughly 71% observed a single time. The specimen was PBMCs, collected after 36 months of ibrutinib treatment. The chain links TRBV2 to TRBJ2-1, with D unresolved. The TCR comes from a human donor with chronic lymphocytic leukemia. The CDR3 sequence is CASSEVARHNEQFF. CDR3 nucleotides: TGTGCCAGCAGTGAAGTAGCTCGGCACAATGAGCAGTTCTTC.